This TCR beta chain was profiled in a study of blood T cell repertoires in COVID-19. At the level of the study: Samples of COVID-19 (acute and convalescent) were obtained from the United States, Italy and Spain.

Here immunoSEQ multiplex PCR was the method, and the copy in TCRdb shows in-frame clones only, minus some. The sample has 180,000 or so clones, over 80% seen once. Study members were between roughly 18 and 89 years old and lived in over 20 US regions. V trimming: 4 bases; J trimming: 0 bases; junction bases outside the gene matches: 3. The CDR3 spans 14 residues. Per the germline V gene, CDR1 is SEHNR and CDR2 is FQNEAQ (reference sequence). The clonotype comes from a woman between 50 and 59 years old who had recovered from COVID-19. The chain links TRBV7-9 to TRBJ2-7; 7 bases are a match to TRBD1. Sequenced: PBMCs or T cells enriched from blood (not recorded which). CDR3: CASSSQGSSYEQYV. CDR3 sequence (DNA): TGTGCCAGCAGCTCACAGGGGAGCTCCTACGAGCAGTACGTC.